The entry below describes one T cell receptor (beta chain). The antigen is undetermined. Germline V lookup: CDR1 SQVTM, CDR2 ANQGSEA. The CDR3 extends over 14 amino acids. Trimming took 6 bases from V and 6 from J, leaving 17 bases between them. Unrecorded immune exposure was likely among donors, who were nominally healthy when sampled. PCR involved 60 Vbeta and 13 Jbeta primers. The table came from immunoSEQ multiplex PCR; TCRdb's copy has only in-frame clones and leaves some out. The table records 95,000 to 110,000 clones, about 74% of them present only once. The data are from a study of cytomegalovirus exposure and HLA in healthy donors. Study-level findings and limits: Some V segments, including TRBV6-2 and TRBV6-3, were excluded as indistinguishable.

The chain combines TRBV29-1 with TRBJ2-2; tentative D call: TRBD2 (5 bases). What was sequenced was PBMCs. This receptor was identified in a woman aged 35 to 49 in good health and CMV-seropositive. CDR3 region: CSVRVVRRAGELFF. CDR3 sequence (DNA): TGCAGCGTGCGGGTAGTGAGAAGGGCCGGGGAGCTGTTTTTT.